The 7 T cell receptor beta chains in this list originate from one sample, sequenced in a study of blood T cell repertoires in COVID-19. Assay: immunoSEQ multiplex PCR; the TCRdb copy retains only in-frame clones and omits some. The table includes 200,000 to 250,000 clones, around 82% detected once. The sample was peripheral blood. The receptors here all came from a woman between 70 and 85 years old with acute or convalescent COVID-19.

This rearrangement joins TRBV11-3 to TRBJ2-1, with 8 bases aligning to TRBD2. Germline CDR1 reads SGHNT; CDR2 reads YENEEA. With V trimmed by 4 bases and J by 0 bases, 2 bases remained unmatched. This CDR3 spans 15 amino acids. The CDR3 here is CASSSRGGSYNEQFF. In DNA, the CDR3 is TGTGCCAGCAGCTCCCGGGGGGGCTCCTACAATGAGCAGTTCTTC.

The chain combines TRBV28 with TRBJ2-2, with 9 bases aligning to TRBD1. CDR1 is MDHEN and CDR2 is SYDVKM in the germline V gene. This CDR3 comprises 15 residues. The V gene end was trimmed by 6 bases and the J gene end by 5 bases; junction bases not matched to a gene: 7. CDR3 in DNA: TGTGCCAGCAGGTCGGGACAGGGAAAAACCGGGGAGCTGTTTTTT. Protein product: CASRSGQGKTGELFF. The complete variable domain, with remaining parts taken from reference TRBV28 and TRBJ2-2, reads DVKVTQSSRYLVKRTGEKVFLECVQDMDHENMFWYRQDPGLGLRLIYFSYDVKMKEKGDIPEGYSVSREKKERFSLILESASTNQTSMYLCASRSGQGKTGELFFGEGSRLTVL.

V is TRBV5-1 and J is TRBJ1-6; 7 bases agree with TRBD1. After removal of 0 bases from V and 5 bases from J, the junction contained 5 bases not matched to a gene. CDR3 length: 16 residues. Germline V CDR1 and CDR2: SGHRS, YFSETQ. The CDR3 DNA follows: TGCGCCAGCAGCTTGGGAGGGACAGCGAATAATTCACCCCTCCACTTT. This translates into CASSLGGTANNSPLHF.

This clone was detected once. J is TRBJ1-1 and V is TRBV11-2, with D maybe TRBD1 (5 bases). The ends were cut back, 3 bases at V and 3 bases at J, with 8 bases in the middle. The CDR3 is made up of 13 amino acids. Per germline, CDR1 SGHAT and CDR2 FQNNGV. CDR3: CASSLVGDTEAFF. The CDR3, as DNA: TGTGCCAGCAGCTTGGTAGGGGACACTGAAGCTTTCTTT.

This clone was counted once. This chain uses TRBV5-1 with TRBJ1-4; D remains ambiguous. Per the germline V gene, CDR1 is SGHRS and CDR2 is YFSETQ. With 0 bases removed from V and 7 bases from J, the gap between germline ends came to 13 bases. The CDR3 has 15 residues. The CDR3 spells CASSLGAGLGEKLFF. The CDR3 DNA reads TGCGCCAGCAGCTTGGGGGCAGGTCTGGGTGAAAAACTGTTTTTT. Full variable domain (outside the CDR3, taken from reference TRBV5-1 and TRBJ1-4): KAGVTQTPRYLIKTRGQQVTLSCSPISGHRSVSWYQQTPGQGLQFLFEYFSETQRNKGNFPGRFSGRQFSNSRSEMNVSTLELGDSALYLCASSLGAGLGEKLFFGSGTQLSVL.

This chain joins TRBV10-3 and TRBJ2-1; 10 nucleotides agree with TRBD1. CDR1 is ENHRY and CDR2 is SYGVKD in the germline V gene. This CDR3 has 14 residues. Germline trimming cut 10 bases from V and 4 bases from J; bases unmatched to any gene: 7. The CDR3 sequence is CATRGDRGYNEQFF. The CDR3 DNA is TGTGCCACCAGAGGGGACAGGGGATACAATGAGCAGTTCTTC.

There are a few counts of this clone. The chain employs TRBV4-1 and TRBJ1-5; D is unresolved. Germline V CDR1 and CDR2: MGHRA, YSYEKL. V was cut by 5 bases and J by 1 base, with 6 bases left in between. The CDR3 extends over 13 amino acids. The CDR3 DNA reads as TGCGCCAGCAGCGCGATGAGCAATCAGCCCCAGCATTTT. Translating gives CASSAMSNQPQHF.